Described below is a single T cell receptor beta chain sequence and its context. The source of the sample is a study of T cell changes during pregnancy in multiple sclerosis. The germline V and J ends were trimmed by 6 bases and 0 bases, with 12 bases remaining between them. The CDR3 totals 15 residues. CDR1 MDHEN and CDR2 SYDVKM come from the germline V gene. The assay was immunoSEQ multiplex PCR, and TCRdb's table has in-frame clones only and misses some. The data hold under 40,000 clones, with over 75% observed a single time. The source is a female donor with multiple sclerosis, enrolled in a pregnancy study. This chain connects TRBV28 to TRBJ1-5, with D possibly being TRBD1 (6 bases). The sample in question was CD8+ T cells from peripheral blood mononuclear cells, obtained in the first trimester of pregnancy. The CDR3 region is CASSSRTDSNQPQHF. In nucleotides, the CDR3 is TGTGCCAGCAGCTCCCGGACAGATAGCAATCAGCCCCAGCATTTT. The whole variable domain, filled in from reference TRBV28 and TRBJ1-5, reads DVKVTQSSRYLVKRTGEKVFLECVQDMDHENMFWYRQDPGLGLRLIYFSYDVKMKEKGDIPEGYSVSREKKERFSLILESASTNQTSMYLCASSSRTDSNQPQHFGDGTRLSIL.